The 22 T cell receptor beta chains given below trace back to one sample, sequenced in a study of CD8+ T cells in alopecia areata. TCR sequencing used cDNA made by reverse transcription of extracted RNA. The data were produced by immunoSEQ multiplex PCR, yet TCRdb's version contains in-frame clones alone and is incomplete. The sample carries 150,000 to 200,000 clones, 40% to 65% recorded once. Treatment meaning: oral pan-JAK inhibitor, 5-10 mg twice daily. The sequencing used CD8+ T cells sorted from blood, collected around week 54, from a patient treated with tofacitinib. All receptors derive from a human donor with alopecia areata.

The chain combines TRBV14 with TRBJ2-2; D may be TRBD1 (6 bases). The germline V and J ends were trimmed by 4 bases and 1 base, with 10 bases remaining between them. This CDR3 region has 15 residues. Germline CDR1 is SGHDN and CDR2 is FVKESK. DNA of the CDR3: TGTGCCAGCAGCCCTATGACAGGGAACACCGGGGAGCTGTTTTTT. Protein sequence: CASSPMTGNTGELFF.

The rearrangement links TRBV4-3 to TRBJ2-6, with 7 bases that match TRBD2. Germline CDR1 is LGHNA and CDR2 is YSLEER. The trim removed 3 bases at V and 0 bases at J, leaving 11 bases unmatched. This CDR3 region has 19 residues. The CDR3 DNA follows: TGCGCCAGCAGCCACCCCCTAACGGGGGGTAACTCTGGGGCCAACGTCCTGACTTTC. Its protein product is CASSHPLTGGNSGANVLTF.

J is TRBJ1-4 and V is TRBV13; 7 nucleotides match TRBD1. The J segment lost 1 base and the V segment lost 5 bases, leaving 7 bases of the junction unmatched. In germline, CDR1 is PRHDT, CDR2 FYEKMQ (reference sequence). There are 16 residues in the CDR3. The CDR3 coding sequence is TGTGCCAGCAGCACCAGGGGGGATGGAACTAATGAAAAACTGTTTTTT. As protein: CASSTRGDGTNEKLFF.

The chain links TRBV14 to TRBJ2-7, with D hard to call. The CDR3 covers 16 residues. Per the germline V gene, CDR1 is SGHDN and CDR2 is FVKESK. Trimming removed 1 base at V and 3 bases at J, with 16 bases between. The CDR3 DNA sequence: TGTGCCAGCAGCCAAGGTGGGCTGAAGGATGTCTACGAGCAGTACTTC. Translation: CASSQGGLKDVYEQYF.

This clone occurred a few times. The V and J genes are TRBV6-1 and TRBJ1-5; D is undetermined. Between the trimmed V and J ends, which lost 10 bases and 1 base, there was a span of 14 bases. The CDR3 sequence is 14 residues long. Germline loops: CDR1 MNHNS, CDR2 SASEGT. The CDR3 protein is CATLYVGSNQPQHF. The CDR3 DNA is TGTGCCACCTTATATGTAGGGAGCAATCAGCCCCAGCATTTT.

As for this clone: The sample carries other DNA sequences with the same CDR3. The rearrangement joins TRBV15 to TRBJ2-3; 8 bases line up with TRBD2. The germline gives CDR1 LNHNV, CDR2 YYDKDF (reference sequence). CDR3 length equals 16 residues. J was trimmed by 4 bases and V by 2 bases; bases with no gene match: 8. CDR3 region: CATSRPLGRGADTQYF. The CDR3 coding sequence is TGTGCCACCAGCAGACCCTTGGGGCGGGGGGCAGATACGCAGTATTTT.

The CDR3 DNA reads TGCGCCAGCAGCCAAGTCGGCGGATCCTACGAGCAGTACTTC. It encodes CASSQVGGSYEQYF. V gene TRBV4-3 combines with J gene TRBJ2-7; D not certain. The CDR3 loop spans 14 amino acids. CDR1 is LGHNA and CDR2 is YSLEER in the germline V gene. The germline V and J ends were trimmed by 1 base and 1 base, with 8 bases remaining between them.

This chain uses TRBV7-9 with TRBJ2-7; 7 nucleotides align to TRBD2. Germline values: CDR1 SEHNR, CDR2 FQNEAQ (reference sequence). V dropped 5 bases and J dropped 3; count of bases not matched to a gene: 4. The CDR3 sequence is 13 residues long. CDR3 in DNA: TGTGCCAGCAGCGCGGGGGAAAGCTACGAGCAGTACTTC. It encodes CASSAGESYEQYF.

This clone has more than one count but fewer than ten. This rearrangement joins TRBV7-8 to TRBJ2-5; 8 positions agree with TRBD2. Trimming removed 7 bases from V and 4 bases from J; junction bases left unmatched: 14. Germline assignment: CDR1 SGHVS and CDR2 FQNEAQ. The CDR3 spans 16 residues. The CDR3 nucleotides are TGTGCCAGCACCCCAAACCGGGAGGGTCCCATAGAGACCCAGTACTTC. Protein sequence: CASTPNREGPIETQYF.

This rearrangement joins TRBV4-1 to TRBJ1-6; unclear D gene. This CDR3 has 15 amino acids. Germline CDR1 and CDR2: MGHRA and YSYEKL. V lost 0 bases and J lost 8, with 11 bases in between. This CDR3 is CASSQDPVSYSPLHF. As DNA, the CDR3 is TGCGCCAGCAGCCAAGACCCCGTGAGTTATTCACCCCTCCACTTT.

This chain's CDR3 is CASSLIAGWSYNEQFF. CDR3 nucleotides: TGTGCCAGCAGCTTGATAGCGGGGTGGTCCTACAATGAGCAGTTCTTC. J is TRBJ2-1 and V is TRBV11-2; TRBD2 matches 8 bases. The CDR3 is made up of 16 amino acids. With V trimmed by 3 bases and J by 1 base, 5 bases remained unmatched. Germline V CDR1 and CDR2: SGHAT, FQNNGV.

This sequence joins TRBV2 and TRBJ1-3, with D possibly matching TRBD1 (5 bases). This CDR3 spans 12 amino acids. Trimming took 3 bases from V and 9 from J, leaving 9 bases between them. Germline assignment: CDR1 SNHLY and CDR2 FYNNEI. The CDR3 DNA reads as TGTGCCAGCAGTGAGCGGGGCGGCACCATATATTTT. Its protein is CASSERGGTIYF. The full variable domain, its missing parts supplied by reference TRBV2 and TRBJ1-3, is EPEVTQTPSHQVTQMGQEVILRCVPISNHLYFYWYRQILGQKVEFLVSFYNNEISEKSEIFDDQFSVERPDGSNFTLKIRSTKLEDSAMYFCASSERGGTIYFGEGSWLTVV.

This chain connects TRBV27 to TRBJ2-5; TRBD1 matches at 7 bases. V was clipped by 3 bases and J by 0 bases; unmatched bases: 4. The CDR3 runs to 15 residues. Germline V lookup: CDR1 MNHEY, CDR2 SMNVEV (reference sequence). The DNA of the CDR3 is TGTGCCAGCAGTTTCGTGGGACAGTACCAAGAGACCCAGTACTTC. It codes for CASSFVGQYQETQYF.

This rearrangement joins TRBV6-5 to TRBJ2-1; tentative D call: TRBD1 (5 bases). Germline lookup yields CDR1 MNHEY and CDR2 SVGAGI. The length of the CDR3 is 13 residues. V was trimmed by 0 bases and J by 7 bases, leaving 7 bases between them. The CDR3, as DNA: TGTGCCAGCAGTTACTCAGGGGTGAATGAGCAGTTCTTC. Protein product: CASSYSGVNEQFF.

V usage is TRBV5-4 and J usage is TRBJ2-5; 9 nucleotides match TRBD1. Per the germline V gene, CDR1 is SGHNT and CDR2 is YYREEE (reference sequence). J lost 4 bases, V lost 4 bases, and 5 bases had no gene match. The CDR3 has 14 amino acids. The CDR3, as DNA: TGTGCCAGCAGCCGGGGACAGGGAGGAGAGACCCAGTACTTC. Translated: CASSRGQGGETQYF.

The V call is TRBV6-5, the J call TRBJ1-5; a weak D match, TRBD1 (5 bases). V was pared by 8 bases and J by 7 bases, with 21 bases between. Germline V gene lookup returns CDR1 MNHEY and CDR2 SVGAGI. This CDR3 region has 15 residues. This CDR3 reads CASGLRDGSEQPQHF. DNA for the CDR3: TGTGCCAGCGGATTACGGGACGGCTCTGAGCAGCCCCAGCATTTT.

V gene TRBV7-8 combines with J gene TRBJ1-3; no clear D. Germline CDR1 SGHVS, CDR2 FQNEAQ. The CDR3 extends over 16 amino acids. The V and J ends lost 5 bases and 4 bases respectively, with 18 bases between them. CDR3 nucleotides: TGTGCCAGCAGCCATGACGGCGAGGGCCTCGGAAACACCATATATTTT. Its translation is CASSHDGEGLGNTIYF.

This clone was observed a few times. This CDR3 is also generated by other DNA sequences in the sample. The genes are TRBV30 and TRBJ1-1; D unclear. The ends were cut back, 0 bases at V and 2 bases at J, with 7 bases in the middle. This CDR3 has 13 residues. Germline lookup yields CDR1 GTSNPN and CDR2 SVGIG (reference sequence). The CDR3 spells CAWSVMGNTEAFF. The CDR3 DNA sequence: TGTGCCTGGAGTGTGATGGGAAACACTGAAGCTTTCTTT.

The genes are TRBV30 and TRBJ1-2; D unclear. This CDR3 region has 12 residues. Trimming removed 0 bases at V and 7 bases at J, with 9 bases between. The V gene's germline CDR1 is GTSNPN and CDR2 SVGIG (reference sequence). The CDR3 nucleotides read TGTGCCTGGAGTGTCGACAAGGGTGGCTACACCTTC. Encoded protein: CAWSVDKGGYTF.

V and J are TRBV9 and TRBJ1-1, with D possibly matching TRBD1 (5 bases). Per the germline V gene, CDR1 is SGDLS and CDR2 is YYNGEE. The CDR3 extends over 15 amino acids. Trimming removed 0 bases from V and 7 bases from J, with 16 bases in between. CDR3 residues: CASSVVGGITGEAFF. The CDR3 nucleotides are TGTGCCAGCAGCGTAGTGGGAGGAATAACAGGTGAAGCTTTCTTT.

The chain carries TRBV15 and TRBJ1-1, with D possibly matching TRBD1 (5 bases). The CDR3 sequence is 14 residues long. Trimming left V 3 bases short and J 1 base short, with 9 bases between. CDR1 is LNHNV and CDR2 is YYDKDF in the germline V gene (reference sequence). CDR3 region: CATSRLTANTEAFF. The CDR3 DNA reads as TGTGCCACCAGCAGGTTGACAGCGAACACTGAAGCTTTCTTT.

The rearrangement joins TRBV9 to TRBJ2-3; TRBD2 aligns across 8 bases. Trimming cost V 0 bases and J 4 bases; bases outside gene matches: 1. The germline V gene encodes CDR1 SGDLS and CDR2 YYNGEE. The CDR3 extends over 14 amino acids. In DNA form, the CDR3 reads TGTGCCAGCAGCGTAGGAGCGGGGGCAGATACGCAGTATTTT. Translating it yields CASSVGAGADTQYF.